This TCR beta chain appears in the sequencing data of a study of shared clonotypes between healthy human individuals. A single count supports this clone. As processed by the authors: Without quality scores, immunoSEQ junctional reads could not be filtered like full-length reads. TCRdb's copy holds only in-frame clones and misses some; the assay was immunoSEQ multiplex PCR. V and J calls and clone size are copied from that table; D and trimming were computed from the DNA. The sample holds a few million clones, just over 90% seen once. The germline gives CDR1 MGHDK, CDR2 SYGVNS. The ends were cut back, 5 bases at V and 2 bases at J, with 16 bases in the middle. The CDR3 runs 15 residues.

The origin of this receptor is a man between 18 and 35 years old in good health. The J gene is TRBJ2-7, the V gene TRBV25-1, with D unresolved. Sequencing was done on a sample of naive CD4+ T cells sorted from blood. Documented subset: CD45RA+ positively selected. The CDR3 bases are TGTGCCAGCAGTCCCCCCAAAGGGTCCGCCTACGAGCAGTACTTC. This encodes CASSPPKGSAYEQYF.